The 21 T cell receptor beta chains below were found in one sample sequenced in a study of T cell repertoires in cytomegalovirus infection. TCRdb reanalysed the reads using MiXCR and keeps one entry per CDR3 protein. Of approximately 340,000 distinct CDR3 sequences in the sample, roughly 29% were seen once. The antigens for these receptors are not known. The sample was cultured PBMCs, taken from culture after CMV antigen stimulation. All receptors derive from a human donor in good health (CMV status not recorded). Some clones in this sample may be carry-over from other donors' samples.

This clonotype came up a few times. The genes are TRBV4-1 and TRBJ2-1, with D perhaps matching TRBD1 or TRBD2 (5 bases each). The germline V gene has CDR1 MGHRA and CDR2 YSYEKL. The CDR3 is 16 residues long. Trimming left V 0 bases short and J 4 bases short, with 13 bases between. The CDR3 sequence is CASSQDGGRVYNEQFF. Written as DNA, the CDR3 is TGCGCCAGCAGCCAAGATGGGGGAAGAGTTTACAATGAGCAGTTCTTC.

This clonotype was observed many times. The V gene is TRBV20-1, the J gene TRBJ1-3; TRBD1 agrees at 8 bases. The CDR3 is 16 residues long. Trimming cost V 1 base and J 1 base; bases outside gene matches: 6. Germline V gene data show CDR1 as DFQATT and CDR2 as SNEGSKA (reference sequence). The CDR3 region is CSARGTGRKSGNTIYF. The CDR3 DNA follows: TGCAGTGCTAGAGGGACAGGGAGGAAGTCTGGAAACACCATATATTTT.

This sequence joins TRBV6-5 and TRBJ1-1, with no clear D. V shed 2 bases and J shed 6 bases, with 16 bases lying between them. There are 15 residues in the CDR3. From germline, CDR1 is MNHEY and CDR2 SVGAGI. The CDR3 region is CASSYGSIRIAEAFF. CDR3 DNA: TGTGCCAGCAGTTACGGGTCGATTCGGATTGCTGAAGCTTTCTTT.

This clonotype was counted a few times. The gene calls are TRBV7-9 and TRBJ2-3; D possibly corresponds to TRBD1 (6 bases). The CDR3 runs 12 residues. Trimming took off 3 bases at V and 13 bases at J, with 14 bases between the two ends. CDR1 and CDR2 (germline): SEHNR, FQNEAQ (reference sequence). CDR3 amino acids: CASSLGDNVKYF. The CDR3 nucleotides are TGTGCCAGCAGCTTGGGGGACAACGTGAAGTATTTT.

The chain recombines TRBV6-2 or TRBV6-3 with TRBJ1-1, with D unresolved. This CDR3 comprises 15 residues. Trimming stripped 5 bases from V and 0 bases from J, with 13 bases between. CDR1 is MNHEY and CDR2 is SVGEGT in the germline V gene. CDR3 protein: CASSEEGNMNTEAFF. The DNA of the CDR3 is TGTGCCAGCAGTGAAGAGGGTAACATGAACACTGAAGCTTTCTTT.

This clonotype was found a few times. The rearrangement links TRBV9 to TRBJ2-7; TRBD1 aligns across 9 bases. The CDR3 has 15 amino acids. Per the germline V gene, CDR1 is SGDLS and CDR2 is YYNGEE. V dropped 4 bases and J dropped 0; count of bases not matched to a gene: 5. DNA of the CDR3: TGTGCCAGCAGCCCCGGGACAGGGTCCTCCTACGAGCAGTACTTC. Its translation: CASSPGTGSSYEQYF.

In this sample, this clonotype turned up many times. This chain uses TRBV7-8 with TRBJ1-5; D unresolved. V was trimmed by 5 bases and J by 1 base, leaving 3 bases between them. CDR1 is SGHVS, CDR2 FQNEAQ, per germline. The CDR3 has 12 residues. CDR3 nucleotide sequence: TGTGCCAGCAGCGGCAGCAATCAGCCCCAGCATTTT. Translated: CASSGSNQPQHF.

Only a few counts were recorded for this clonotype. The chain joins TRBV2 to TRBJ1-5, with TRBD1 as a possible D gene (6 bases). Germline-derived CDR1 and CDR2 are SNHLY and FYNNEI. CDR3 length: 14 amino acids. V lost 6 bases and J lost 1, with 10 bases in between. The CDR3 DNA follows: TGTGCCAGCAGGAAGGGGGGAAGCAATCAGCCCCAGCATTTT. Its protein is CASRKGGSNQPQHF.

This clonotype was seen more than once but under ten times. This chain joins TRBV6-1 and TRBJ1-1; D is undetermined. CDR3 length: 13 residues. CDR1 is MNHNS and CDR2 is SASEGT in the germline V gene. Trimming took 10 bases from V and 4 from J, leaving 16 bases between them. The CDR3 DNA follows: TGTGCCACCGGAAGGGAGAGGAGCACTGAAGCTTTCTTT. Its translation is CATGRERSTEAFF.

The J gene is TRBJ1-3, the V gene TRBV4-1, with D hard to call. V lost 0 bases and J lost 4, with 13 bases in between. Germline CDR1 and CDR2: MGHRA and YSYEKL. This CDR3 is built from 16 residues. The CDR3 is CASSQEGRVSGNTIYF. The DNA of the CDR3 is TGCGCCAGCAGCCAAGAAGGGAGGGTATCAGGAAACACCATATATTTT.

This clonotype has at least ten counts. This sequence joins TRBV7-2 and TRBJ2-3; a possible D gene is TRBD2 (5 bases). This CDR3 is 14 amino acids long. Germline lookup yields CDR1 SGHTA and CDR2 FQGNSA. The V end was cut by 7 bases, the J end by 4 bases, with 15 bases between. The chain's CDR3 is CASTLRRGSDTQYF. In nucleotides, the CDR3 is TGTGCCAGCACCCTTAGAAGAGGGTCAGATACGCAGTATTTT.

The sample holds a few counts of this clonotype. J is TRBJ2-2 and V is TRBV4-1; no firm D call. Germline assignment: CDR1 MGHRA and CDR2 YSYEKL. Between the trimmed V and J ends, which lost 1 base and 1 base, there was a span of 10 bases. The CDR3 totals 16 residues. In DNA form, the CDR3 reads TGCGCCAGCAGCCAAGTGTGGCAGCAGAACACCGGGGAGCTGTTTTTT. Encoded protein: CASSQVWQQNTGELFF.

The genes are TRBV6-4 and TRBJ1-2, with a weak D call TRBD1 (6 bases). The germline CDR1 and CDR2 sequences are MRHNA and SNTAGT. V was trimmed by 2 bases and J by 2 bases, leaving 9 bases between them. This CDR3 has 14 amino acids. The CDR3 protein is CASSDGGSNYGYTF. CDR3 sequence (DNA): TGTGCCAGCAGTGACGGGGGCTCAAACTATGGCTACACCTTC.

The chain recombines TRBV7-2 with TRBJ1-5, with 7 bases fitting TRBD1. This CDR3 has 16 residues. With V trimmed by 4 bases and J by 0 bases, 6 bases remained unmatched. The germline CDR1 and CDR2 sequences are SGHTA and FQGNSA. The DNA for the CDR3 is TGTGCCAGCAGCTCCGAGGGGGCATATAGCAATCAGCCCCAGCATTTT. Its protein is CASSSEGAYSNQPQHF.

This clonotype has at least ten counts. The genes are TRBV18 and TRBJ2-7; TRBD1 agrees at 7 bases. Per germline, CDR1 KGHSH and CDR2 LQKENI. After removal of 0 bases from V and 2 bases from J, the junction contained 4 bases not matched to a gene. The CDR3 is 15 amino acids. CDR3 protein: CASSPPEQGTYEQYF. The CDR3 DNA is TGTGCCAGCTCACCACCTGAACAGGGGACCTACGAGCAGTACTTC.

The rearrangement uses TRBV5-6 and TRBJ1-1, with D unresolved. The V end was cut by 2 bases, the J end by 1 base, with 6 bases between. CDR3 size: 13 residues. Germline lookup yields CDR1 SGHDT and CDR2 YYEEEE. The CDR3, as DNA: TGTGCCAGCAGCTTCCTCGAGAACACTGAAGCTTTCTTT. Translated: CASSFLENTEAFF.

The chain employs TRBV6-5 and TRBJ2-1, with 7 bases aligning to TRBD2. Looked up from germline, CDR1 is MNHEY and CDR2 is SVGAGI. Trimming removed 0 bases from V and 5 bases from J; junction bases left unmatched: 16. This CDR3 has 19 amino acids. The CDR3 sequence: CASSYSIIPSGYQDNEQFF. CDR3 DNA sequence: TGTGCCAGCAGTTACTCGATAATACCTAGCGGTTATCAGGACAATGAGCAGTTCTTC.

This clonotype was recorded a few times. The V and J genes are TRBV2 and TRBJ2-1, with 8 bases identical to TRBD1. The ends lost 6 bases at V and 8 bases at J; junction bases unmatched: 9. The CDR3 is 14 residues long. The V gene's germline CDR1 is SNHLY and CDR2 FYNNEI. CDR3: CASRSQGAADEQFF. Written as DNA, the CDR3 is TGTGCCAGCAGGAGTCAGGGGGCGGCGGATGAGCAGTTCTTC. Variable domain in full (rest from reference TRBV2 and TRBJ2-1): EPEVTQTPSHQVTQMGQEVILRCVPISNHLYFYWYRQILGQKVEFLVSFYNNEISEKSEIFDDQFSVERPDGSNFTLKIRSTKLEDSAMYFCASRSQGAADEQFFGPGTRLTVL.

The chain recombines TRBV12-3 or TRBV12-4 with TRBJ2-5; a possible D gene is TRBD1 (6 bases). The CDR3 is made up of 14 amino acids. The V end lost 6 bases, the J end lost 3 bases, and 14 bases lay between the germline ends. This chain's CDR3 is CASSPPRTEETQYF. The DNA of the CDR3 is TGTGCCAGCAGCCCCCCCCGGACAGAAGAGACCCAGTACTTC.

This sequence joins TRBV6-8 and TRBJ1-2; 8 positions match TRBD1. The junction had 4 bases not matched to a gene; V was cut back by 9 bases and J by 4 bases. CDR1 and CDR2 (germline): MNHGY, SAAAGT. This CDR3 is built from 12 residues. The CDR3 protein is CASRQGIYGYTF. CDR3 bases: TGTGCCAGTCGACAGGGGATCTATGGCTACACCTTC.

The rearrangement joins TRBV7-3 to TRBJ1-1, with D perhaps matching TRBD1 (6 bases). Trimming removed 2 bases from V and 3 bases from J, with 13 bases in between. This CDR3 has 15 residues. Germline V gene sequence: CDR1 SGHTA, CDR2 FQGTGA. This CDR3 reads CASSLLGGQDTEAFF. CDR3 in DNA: TGTGCCAGCAGCTTATTAGGGGGTCAGGACACTGAAGCTTTCTTT.